Reported below is one T cell receptor (beta chain). Study processing details: Counts of nucleated cells, estimated from reference gene primer amplification, were obtained. Sequenced by immunoSEQ multiplex PCR; TCRdb stores in-frame clones only, minus some. V and J calls and clone size are as listed in that table; D and trimming were resolved from the DNA. The sample shows roughly 190,000 clones, about four fifths of them seen only once. V trimming: 0 bases; J trimming: 5 bases; junction bases outside the gene matches: 2. CDR3 length: 15 residues. The germline V gene encodes CDR1 SGHRS and CDR2 YFSETQ. The data originate from a study of blood T cell repertoires in COVID-19. Study at large: The origin of the acute and convalescent COVID-19 samples was the United States, Italy and Spain. PBMCs, B-cell-depleted T cells, or T cells provided the cDNA or gDNA that made up the material.

This clonotype was obtained from a woman aged 70-85 years with active or convalescent COVID-19. The sample consisted of peripheral blood. This chain links TRBV5-1 with TRBJ1-6; 7 nucleotides agree with TRBD1. The CDR3 nucleotides read TGCGCCAGCAGCTTGGGGGACAGAGATAATTCACCCCTCCACTTT. Its protein product is CASSLGDRDNSPLHF.